The present T cell receptor beta chain was sequenced within a study of neurological immune-mediated disorders. In Maryland, USA, blood bank volunteers were the healthy controls. This clonotype was seen ten or more times. Its antigen is unidentified. General study points: Sharing of CDR3 amino acid sequences among expanded clones across subjects was absent, suggesting private repertoires in all groups. Whereas HTLV-1-associated myelopathy showed the most TCR clonal expansion, multiple sclerosis showed the least, with levels below those of healthy controls.

Germline V gene lookup returns CDR1 DFQATT and CDR2 SNEGSKA (reference sequence). This CDR3 has 12 residues. V shed 6 bases and J shed 4 bases, with 10 bases lying between them. TCRdb recomputed calls from the 5' RACE reads with MiXCR, one row per CDR3 protein. This table holds more than 13,000 distinct CDR3 sequences, about 10% found once. V and J are TRBV20-1 and TRBJ2-1; D remains ambiguous. The material sequenced was PBMCs. This sequence originates from a woman in her thirties or forties in good health. CDR3 sequence (DNA): TGCAGTGCCCTCCCAGCTTACAATGAGCAGTTCTTC. It codes for CSALPAYNEQFF.